Sequencing of this T cell receptor beta chain was carried out in a study of control samples from healthy donors and cancer patients. Profiling relied on immunoSEQ multiplex PCR, and the TCRdb table lists in-frame clones only, not all of them. The sample consists of about 89,000 clones, 86% of them appearing once. Only a few counts were recorded for this clone. This CDR3 spans 16 amino acids. V was trimmed by 6 bases and J by 8 bases, leaving 20 bases between them. Per the germline V gene, CDR1 is SNHLY and CDR2 is FYNNEI. The genes are TRBV2 and TRBJ1-6; TRBD1 might be the D (6 bases). The clonotype was recovered from a man younger than 45 in good health. The sequenced sample consisted of blood. CDR3 nucleotides: TGTGCCAGCAGGGACGCCCAGGGGAGACATCATTCACCCCTCCACTTT. Its translation: CASRDAQGRHHSPLHF.